A single T cell receptor beta chain is shown here with its context. Clones were sequenced by immunoSEQ multiplex PCR, and TCRdb holds only the in-frame ones, with some missing. Altogether tens of thousands of clones are present, roughly 85% being singletons, with the ten largest covering 9.5% to 15%. This entry is derived from a study of multiple sclerosis patients with progressive multifocal leukoencephalopathy. The length of the CDR3 is 13 residues. V trimming: 6 bases; J trimming: 3 bases; junction bases outside the gene matches: 4. The V gene's germline CDR1 is SNHLY and CDR2 FYNNEI. Stated time point: time of PML onset.

The rearrangement uses TRBV2 and TRBJ1-1, with 7 positions matching TRBD1. The TCR was taken from a woman in her twenties or thirties with progressive multifocal leukoencephalopathy. Sequences were derived from PBMCs, sampled from a patient treated with natalizumab. For the CDR3, the DNA is TGTGCCAGCAGCGCTGACAGGGACACTGAAGCTTTCTTT. Amino acid sequence: CASSADRDTEAFF.